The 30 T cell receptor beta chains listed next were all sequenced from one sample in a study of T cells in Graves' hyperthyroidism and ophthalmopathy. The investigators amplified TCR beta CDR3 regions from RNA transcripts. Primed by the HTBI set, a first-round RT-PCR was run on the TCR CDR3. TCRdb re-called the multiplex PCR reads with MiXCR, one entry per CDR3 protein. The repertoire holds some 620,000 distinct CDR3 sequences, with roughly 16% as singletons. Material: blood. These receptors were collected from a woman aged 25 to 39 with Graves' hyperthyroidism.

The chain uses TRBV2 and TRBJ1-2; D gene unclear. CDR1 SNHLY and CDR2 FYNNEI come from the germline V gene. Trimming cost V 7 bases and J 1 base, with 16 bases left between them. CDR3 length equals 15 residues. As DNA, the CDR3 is TGTGCCAGCAACTCCGGACTCTCGTATAACTATGGCTACACCTTC. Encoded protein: CASNSGLSYNYGYTF. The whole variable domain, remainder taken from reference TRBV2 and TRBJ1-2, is EPEVTQTPSHQVTQMGQEVILRCVPISNHLYFYWYRQILGQKVEFLVSFYNNEISEKSEIFDDQFSVERPDGSNFTLKIRSTKLEDSAMYFCASNSGLSYNYGYTFGSGTRLTVV.

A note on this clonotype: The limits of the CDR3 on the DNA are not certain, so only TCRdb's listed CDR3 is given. This CDR3 is CASSFYICSARTGGLEAFF. The V gene is TRBV5-1, the J gene TRBJ1-1; the D call of TRBD1 is as the table states it, not checked on the DNA. Germline V gene data show CDR1 as SGHRS and CDR2 as YFSETQ. From its first to its last residue, the CDR3 has 19 amino acids.

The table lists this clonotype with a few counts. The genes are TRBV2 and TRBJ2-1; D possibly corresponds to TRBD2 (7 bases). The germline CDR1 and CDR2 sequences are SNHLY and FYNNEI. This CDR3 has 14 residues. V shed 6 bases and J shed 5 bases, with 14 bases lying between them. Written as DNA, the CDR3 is TGTGCCAGCAGGGACCTAGGGGGGGACAATGAGCAGTTCTTC. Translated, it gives CASRDLGGDNEQFF.

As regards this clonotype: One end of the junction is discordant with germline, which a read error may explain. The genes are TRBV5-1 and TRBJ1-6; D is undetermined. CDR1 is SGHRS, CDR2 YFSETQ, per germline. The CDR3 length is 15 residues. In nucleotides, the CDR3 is TGCGCCAGCAGCTTAAGCGTCGGGAGTTCTTCACCCCTCCGCTTT. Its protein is CASSLSVGSSSPLRF.

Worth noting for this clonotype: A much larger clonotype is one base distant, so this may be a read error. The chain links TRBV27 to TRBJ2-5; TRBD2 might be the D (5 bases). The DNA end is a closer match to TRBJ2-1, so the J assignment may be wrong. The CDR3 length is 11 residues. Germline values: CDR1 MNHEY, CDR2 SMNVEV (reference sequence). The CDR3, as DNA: TGTGCCATCGGGGTTCGAGAGACCCAGTTCTTC. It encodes CAIGVRETQFF.

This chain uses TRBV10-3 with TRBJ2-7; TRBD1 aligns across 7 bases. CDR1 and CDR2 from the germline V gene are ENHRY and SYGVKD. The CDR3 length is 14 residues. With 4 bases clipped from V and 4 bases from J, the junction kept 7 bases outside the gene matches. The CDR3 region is CAISGLQQGYEQYF. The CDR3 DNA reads TGTGCCATCAGTGGATTACAACAGGGGTACGAGCAGTACTTC.

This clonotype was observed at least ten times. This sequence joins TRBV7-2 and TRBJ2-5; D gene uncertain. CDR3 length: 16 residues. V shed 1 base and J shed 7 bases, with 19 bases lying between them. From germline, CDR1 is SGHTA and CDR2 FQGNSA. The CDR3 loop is CASSLVAPTRGGTQYF. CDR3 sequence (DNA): TGTGCCAGCAGCTTAGTAGCCCCGACCCGAGGCGGGACCCAGTACTTC.

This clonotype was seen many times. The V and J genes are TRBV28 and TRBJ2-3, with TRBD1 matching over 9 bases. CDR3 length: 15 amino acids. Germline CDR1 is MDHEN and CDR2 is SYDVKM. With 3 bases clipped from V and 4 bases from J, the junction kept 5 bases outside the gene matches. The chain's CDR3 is CASSFRDRGADTQYF. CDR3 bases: TGTGCCAGCAGTTTCCGAGACAGGGGGGCAGATACGCAGTATTTT. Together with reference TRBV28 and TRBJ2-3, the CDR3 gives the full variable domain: DVKVTQSSRYLVKRTGEKVFLECVQDMDHENMFWYRQDPGLGLRLIYFSYDVKMKEKGDIPEGYSVSREKKERFSLILESASTNQTSMYLCASSFRDRGADTQYFGPGTRLTVL.

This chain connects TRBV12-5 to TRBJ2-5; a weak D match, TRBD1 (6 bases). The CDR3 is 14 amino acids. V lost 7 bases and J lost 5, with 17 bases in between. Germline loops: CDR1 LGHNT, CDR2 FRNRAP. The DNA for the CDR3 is TGTGCTAGTGTTCCACGGTACAGGGTTGAGACCCAGTACTTC. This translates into CASVPRYRVETQYF.

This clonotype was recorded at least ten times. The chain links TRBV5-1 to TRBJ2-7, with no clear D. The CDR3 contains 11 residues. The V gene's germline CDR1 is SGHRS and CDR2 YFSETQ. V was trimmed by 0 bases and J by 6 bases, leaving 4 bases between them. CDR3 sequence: CASSLEVEQYF. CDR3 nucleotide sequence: TGCGCCAGCAGCTTGGAGGTCGAGCAGTACTTC.

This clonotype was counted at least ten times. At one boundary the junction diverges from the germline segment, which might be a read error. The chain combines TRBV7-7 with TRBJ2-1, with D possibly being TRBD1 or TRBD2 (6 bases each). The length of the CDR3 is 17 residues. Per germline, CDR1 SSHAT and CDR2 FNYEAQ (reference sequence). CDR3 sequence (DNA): TGTGCTAGCAGCTTAGAAGGGGGACTCCCTCCGGCAAATGAGCAGTTCTTC. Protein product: CASSLEGGLPPANEQFF. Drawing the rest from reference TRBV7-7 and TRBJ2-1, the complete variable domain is GAGVSQSPRYKVTKRGQDVTLRCDPISSHATLYWYQQALGQGPEFLTYFNYEAQPDKSGLPSDRFSAERPEGSISTLTIQRTEQRDSAMYRCASSLEGGLPPANEQFFGPGTRLTVL.

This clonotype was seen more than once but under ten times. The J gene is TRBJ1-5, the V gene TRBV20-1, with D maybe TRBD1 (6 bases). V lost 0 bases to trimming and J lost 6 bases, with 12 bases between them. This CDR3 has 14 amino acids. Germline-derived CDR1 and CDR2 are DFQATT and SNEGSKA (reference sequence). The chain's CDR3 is CSAREGGGGQPQHF. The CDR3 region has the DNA TGCAGTGCTAGAGAGGGGGGAGGGGGTCAGCCCCAGCATTTT.

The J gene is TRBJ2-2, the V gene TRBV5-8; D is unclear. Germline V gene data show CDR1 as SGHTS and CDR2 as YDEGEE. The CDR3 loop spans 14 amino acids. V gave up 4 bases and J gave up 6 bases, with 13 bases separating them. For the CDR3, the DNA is TGTGCCAGCAGCCCGCAGCAAGCACCCGGGGAGCTGTTTTTT. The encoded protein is CASSPQQAPGELFF. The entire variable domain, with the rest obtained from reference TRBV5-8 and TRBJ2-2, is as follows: EAGVTQSPTHLIKTRGQQATLRCSPISGHTSVYWYQQALGLGLQFLLWYDEGEERNRGNFPPRFSGRQFPNYSSELNVNALELEDSALYLCASSPQQAPGELFFGEGSRLTVL.

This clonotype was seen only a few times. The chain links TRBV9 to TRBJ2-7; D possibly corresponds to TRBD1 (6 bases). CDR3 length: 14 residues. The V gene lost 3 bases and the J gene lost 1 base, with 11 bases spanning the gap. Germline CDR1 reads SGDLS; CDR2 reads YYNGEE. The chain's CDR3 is CASSAQGNSYEQYF. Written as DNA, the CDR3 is TGTGCCAGCAGCGCACAGGGAAATTCCTACGAGCAGTACTTC.

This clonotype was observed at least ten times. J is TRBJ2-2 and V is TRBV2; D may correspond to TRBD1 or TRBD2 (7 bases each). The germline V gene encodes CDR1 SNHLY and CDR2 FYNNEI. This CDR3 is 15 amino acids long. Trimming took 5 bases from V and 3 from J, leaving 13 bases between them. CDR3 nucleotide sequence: TGTGCCAGCAGTTTGACAGGGAGGGACACCGGGGAGCTGTTTTTT. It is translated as CASSLTGRDTGELFF.

The CDR3, as DNA: TGTGCCAGTAGTATAGGACAGTTCTATGGCTACACCTTC. Translation: CASSIGQFYGYTF. V usage is TRBV19 and J usage is TRBJ1-2; possible D gene TRBD1, 5 bases. CDR1 and CDR2 (germline): LNHDA, SQIVND (reference sequence). The CDR3 length is 13 residues. V was pared by 1 base and J by 4 bases, with 7 bases between.

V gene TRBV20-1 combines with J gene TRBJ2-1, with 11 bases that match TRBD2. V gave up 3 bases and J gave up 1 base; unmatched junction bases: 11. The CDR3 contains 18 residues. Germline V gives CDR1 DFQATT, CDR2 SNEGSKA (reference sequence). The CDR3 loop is CSASDSGRALASYNEQFF. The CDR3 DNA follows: TGCAGTGCTAGCGATAGCGGGAGGGCCCTCGCATCCTACAATGAGCAGTTCTTC.

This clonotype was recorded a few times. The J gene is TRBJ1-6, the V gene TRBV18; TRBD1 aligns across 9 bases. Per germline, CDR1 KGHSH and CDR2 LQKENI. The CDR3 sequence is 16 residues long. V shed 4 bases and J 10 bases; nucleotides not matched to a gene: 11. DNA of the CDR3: TGTGCCAGCTCACAAGGGACAGGGCCTCGGAGGTCACCCCTCCACTTT. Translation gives CASSQGTGPRRSPLHF.

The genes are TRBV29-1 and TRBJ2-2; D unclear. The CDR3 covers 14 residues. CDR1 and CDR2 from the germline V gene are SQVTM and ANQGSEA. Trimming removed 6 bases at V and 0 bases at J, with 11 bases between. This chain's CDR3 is CSVSVQANTGELFF. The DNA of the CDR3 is TGCAGCGTGTCAGTCCAGGCGAACACCGGGGAGCTGTTTTTT.

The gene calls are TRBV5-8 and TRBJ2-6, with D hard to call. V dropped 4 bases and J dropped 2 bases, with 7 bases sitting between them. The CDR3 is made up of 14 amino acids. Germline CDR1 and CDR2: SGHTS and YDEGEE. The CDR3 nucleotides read TGTGCCAGCAGCCCGGTGGCTGGGGCCAACGTCCTGACTTTC. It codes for CASSPVAGANVLTF.

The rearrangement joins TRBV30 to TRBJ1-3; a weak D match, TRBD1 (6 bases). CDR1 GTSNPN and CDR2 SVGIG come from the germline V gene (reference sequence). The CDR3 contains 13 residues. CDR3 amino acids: CASERGAGNTIYF. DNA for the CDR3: TGTGCGAGCGAAAGGGGGGCTGGAAACACCATATATTTT. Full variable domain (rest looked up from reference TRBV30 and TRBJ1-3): SQTIHQWPATLVQPVGSPLSLECTVEGTSNPNLYWYRQAAGRGLQLLFYSVGIGQISSEVPQNLSASRPQDRQFILSSKKLLLSDSGFYLCASERGAGNTIYFGEGSWLTVV.

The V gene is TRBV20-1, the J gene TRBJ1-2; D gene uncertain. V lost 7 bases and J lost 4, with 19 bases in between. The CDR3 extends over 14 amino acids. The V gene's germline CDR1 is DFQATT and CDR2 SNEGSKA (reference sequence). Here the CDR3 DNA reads TGCAGTGTAATCGGTCCCAGGAGTATCTATGGCTACACCTTC. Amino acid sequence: CSVIGPRSIYGYTF.

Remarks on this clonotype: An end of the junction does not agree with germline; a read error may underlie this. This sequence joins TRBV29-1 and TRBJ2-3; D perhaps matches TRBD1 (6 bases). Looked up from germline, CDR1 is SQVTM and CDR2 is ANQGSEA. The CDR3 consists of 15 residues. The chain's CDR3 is CSVEGGALGADTQYF. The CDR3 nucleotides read TGCAGCGTGGAAGGGGGAGCACTCGGTGCAGATACGCAGTATTTT.

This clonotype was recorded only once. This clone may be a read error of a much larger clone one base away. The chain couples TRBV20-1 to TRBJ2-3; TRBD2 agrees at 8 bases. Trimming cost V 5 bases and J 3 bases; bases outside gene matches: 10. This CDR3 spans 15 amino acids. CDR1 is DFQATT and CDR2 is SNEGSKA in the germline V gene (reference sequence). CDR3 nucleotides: TGCAGTGCTGGAGTCCCAACTAGCGGTACAGATACGCAGTATTTT. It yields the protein CSAGVPTSGTDTQYF.

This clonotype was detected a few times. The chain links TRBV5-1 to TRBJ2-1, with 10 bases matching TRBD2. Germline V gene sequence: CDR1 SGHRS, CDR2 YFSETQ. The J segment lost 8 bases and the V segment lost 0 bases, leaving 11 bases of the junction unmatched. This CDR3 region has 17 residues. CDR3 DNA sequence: TGCGCCAGCAGCTTGGAGCTAGCGGGAGAATTGGCGGATGAGCAGTTCTTC. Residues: CASSLELAGELADEQFF.

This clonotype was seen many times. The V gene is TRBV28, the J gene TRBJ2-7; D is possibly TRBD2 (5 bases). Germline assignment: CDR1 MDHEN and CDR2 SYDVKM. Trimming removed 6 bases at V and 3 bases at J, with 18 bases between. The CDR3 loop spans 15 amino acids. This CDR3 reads CASSPSGVAYYEQYF. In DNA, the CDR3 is TGTGCCAGCAGCCCTTCCGGGGTGGCCTACTACGAGCAGTACTTC.

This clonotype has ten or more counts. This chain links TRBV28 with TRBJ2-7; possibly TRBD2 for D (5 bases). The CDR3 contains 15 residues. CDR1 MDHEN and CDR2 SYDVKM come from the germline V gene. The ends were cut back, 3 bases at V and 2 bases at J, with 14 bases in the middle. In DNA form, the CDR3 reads TGTGCCAGCAGTTTGGGAGCGGACTTACCCTACGAGCAGTACTTC. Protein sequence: CASSLGADLPYEQYF.

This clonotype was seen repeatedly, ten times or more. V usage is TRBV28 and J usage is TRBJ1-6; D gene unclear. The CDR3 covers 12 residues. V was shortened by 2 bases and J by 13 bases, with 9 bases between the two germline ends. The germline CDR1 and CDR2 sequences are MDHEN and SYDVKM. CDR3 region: CASSLEGTPLHF. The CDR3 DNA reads TGTGCCAGCAGTTTAGAGGGCACCCCCCTCCACTTT.

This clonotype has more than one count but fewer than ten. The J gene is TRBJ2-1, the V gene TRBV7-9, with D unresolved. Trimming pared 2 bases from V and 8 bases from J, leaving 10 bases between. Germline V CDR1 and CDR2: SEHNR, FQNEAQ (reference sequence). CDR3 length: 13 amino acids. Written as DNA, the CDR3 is TGTGCCAGCAGCTTAAGTGGGAATTATGAGCAGTTCTTC. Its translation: CASSLSGNYEQFF. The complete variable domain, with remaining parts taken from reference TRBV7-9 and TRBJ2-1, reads DTGVSQNPRHKITKRGQNVTFRCDPISEHNRLYWYRQTLGQGPEFLTYFQNEAQLEKSRLLSDRFSAERPKGSFSTLEIQRTEQGDSAMYLCASSLSGNYEQFFGPGTRLTVL.

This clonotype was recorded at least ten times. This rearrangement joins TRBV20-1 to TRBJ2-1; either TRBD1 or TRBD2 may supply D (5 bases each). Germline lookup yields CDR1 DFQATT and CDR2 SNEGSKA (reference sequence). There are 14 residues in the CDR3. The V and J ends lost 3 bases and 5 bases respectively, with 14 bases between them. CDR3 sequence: CSASGGEFNNEQFF. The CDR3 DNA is TGCAGTGCTAGTGGGGGTGAATTCAACAATGAGCAGTTCTTC.